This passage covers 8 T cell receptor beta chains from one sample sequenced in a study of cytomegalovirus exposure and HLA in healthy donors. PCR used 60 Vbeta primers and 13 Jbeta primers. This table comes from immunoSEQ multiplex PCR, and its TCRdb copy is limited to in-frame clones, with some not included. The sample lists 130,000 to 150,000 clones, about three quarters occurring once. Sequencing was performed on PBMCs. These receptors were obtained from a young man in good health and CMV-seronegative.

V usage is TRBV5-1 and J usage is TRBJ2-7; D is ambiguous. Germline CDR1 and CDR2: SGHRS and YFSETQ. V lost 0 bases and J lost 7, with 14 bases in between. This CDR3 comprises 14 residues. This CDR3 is CASSLDGLLGEQYF. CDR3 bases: TGCGCCAGCAGCTTGGACGGCCTACTCGGGGAGCAGTACTTC.

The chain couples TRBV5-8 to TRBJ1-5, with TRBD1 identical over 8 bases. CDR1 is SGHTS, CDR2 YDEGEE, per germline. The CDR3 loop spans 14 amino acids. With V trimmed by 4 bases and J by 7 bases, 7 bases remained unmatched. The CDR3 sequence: CASSQHRGNQPQHF. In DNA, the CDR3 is TGTGCCAGCAGCCAACACAGGGGGAACCAGCCCCAGCATTTT.

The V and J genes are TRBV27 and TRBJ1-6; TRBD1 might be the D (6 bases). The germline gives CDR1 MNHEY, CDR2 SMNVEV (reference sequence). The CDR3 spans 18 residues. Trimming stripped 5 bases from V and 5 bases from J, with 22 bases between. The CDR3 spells CASSLWAVGKGDNSPLHF. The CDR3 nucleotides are TGTGCCAGCAGTCTTTGGGCGGTGGGGAAGGGGGATAATTCACCCCTCCACTTT.

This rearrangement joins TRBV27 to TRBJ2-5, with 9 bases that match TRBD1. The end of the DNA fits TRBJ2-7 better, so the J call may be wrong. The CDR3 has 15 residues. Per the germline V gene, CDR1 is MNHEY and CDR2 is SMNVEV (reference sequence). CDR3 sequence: CASSLKRQGVHEQYF. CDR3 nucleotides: TGTGCCAGCAGTCTCAAGCGACAGGGGGTCCACGAGCAGTACTTC.

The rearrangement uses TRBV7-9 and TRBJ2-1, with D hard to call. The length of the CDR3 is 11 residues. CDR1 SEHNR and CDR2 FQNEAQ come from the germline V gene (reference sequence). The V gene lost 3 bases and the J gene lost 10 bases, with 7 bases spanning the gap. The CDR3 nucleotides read TGTGCCAGCAGCTTGCGTGAGGAGCAGTTCTTC. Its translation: CASSLREEQFF. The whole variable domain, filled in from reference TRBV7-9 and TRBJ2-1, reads DTGVSQNPRHKITKRGQNVTFRCDPISEHNRLYWYRQTLGQGPEFLTYFQNEAQLEKSRLLSDRFSAERPKGSFSTLEIQRTEQGDSAMYLCASSLREEQFFGPGTRLTVL.

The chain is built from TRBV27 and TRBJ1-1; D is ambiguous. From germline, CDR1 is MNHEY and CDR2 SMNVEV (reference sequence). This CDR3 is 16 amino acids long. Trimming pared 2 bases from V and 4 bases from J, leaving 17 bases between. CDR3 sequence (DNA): TGTGCCAGCAGTTTACCCTCCCGGGGAGGGAGCACTGAAGCTTTCTTT. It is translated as CASSLPSRGGSTEAFF.

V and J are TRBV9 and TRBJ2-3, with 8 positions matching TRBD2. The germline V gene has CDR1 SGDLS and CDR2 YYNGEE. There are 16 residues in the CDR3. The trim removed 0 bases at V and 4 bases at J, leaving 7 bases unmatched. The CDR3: CASSVEPAGVSDTQYF. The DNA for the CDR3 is TGTGCCAGCAGCGTAGAACCAGCGGGAGTGTCAGATACGCAGTATTTT.

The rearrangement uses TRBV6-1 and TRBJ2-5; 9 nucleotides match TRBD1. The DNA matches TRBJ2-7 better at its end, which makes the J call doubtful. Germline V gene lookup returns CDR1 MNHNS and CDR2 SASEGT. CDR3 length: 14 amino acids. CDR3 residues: CASSVGQGSYEQYF. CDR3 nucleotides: TGTGCCAGCAGTGTGGGACAGGGCTCCTACGAGCAGTACTTC.